These 15 T cell receptor beta chains came from one sample sequenced in a study of identical twins (TCRdb year 2016). Library method: 5' RACE. Instrument on record: Illumina HiSeq 2000. The public sequencing data were trimmed at Q25 with fastp and processed into clonotypes with MiXCR by TCRdb, which kept only in-frame beta chains. CDR3 protein duplicates are merged, each entry listing the most common genes and DNA. The sample table shows under 900,000 distinct CDR3 sequences, and 15% to 20% are seen once. The ten largest clones represent about an eighth of the sample. The same specimen was also included in a second study, on T cells expressing NK-cell markers.

The sequencing input was PBMCs. These receptors all come from a young woman in good health.

This clonotype showed up just a few times. The chain recombines TRBV20-1 with TRBJ2-7; D may be TRBD2 (6 bases). This CDR3 contains 12 residues. Germline V CDR1 and CDR2: DFQATT, SNEGSKA (reference sequence). V dropped 3 bases and J dropped 2 bases, with 8 bases sitting between them. CDR3 residues: CSARGGPYEQYF. CDR3 nucleotide sequence: TGCAGTGCTAGGGGGGGACCCTACGAGCAGTACTTC.

V is TRBV5-1 and J is TRBJ2-2; 13 bases are shared with TRBD2. The CDR3 loop spans 18 amino acids. Per the germline V gene, CDR1 is SGHRS and CDR2 is YFSETQ. Unmatched junction bases numbered 7, after V lost 3 bases and J lost 2 bases. CDR3 in DNA: TGCGCCAGCAGCTGGACTAGCGGGGGCCACCTAAACACCGGGGAGCTGTTTTTT. Protein: CASSWTSGGHLNTGELFF. The full variable domain, in which reference TRBV5-1 and TRBJ2-2 provide the parts outside the CDR3, is KAGVTQTPRYLIKTRGQQVTLSCSPISGHRSVSWYQQTPGQGLQFLFEYFSETQRNKGNFPGRFSGRQFSNSRSEMNVSTLELGDSALYLCASSWTSGGHLNTGELFFGEGSRLTVL.

This clonotype was detected a few times. This chain links TRBV20-1 with TRBJ2-5, with unresolved D. The CDR3 length is 15 residues. V lost 4 bases and J lost 1, with 16 bases in between. Looked up from germline, CDR1 is DFQATT and CDR2 is SNEGSKA (reference sequence). CDR3 sequence (DNA): TGCAGTGCTACCCGGCCTGGCCGGTTCCAAGAGACCCAGTACTTC. It is translated as CSATRPGRFQETQYF.

This chain links TRBV2 with TRBJ2-1, with D maybe TRBD2 (5 bases). Between the trimmed V and J ends, which lost 7 bases and 0 bases, there was a span of 13 bases. In germline, CDR1 is SNHLY, CDR2 FYNNEI. CDR3 length: 15 residues. The CDR3 DNA sequence: TGTGCCAGCATAATGAGCGGCTACTCCTACAATGAGCAGTTCTTC. Translating gives CASIMSGYSYNEQFF.

This clonotype has only a few counts. The chain uses TRBV4-3 and TRBJ1-4, with D perhaps TRBD1 (5 bases). The V end lost 1 base, the J end lost 4 bases, and 16 bases lay between the germline ends. This CDR3 has 17 amino acids. Germline V CDR1 and CDR2: LGHNA, YSLEER. Here the CDR3 reads CASSQAPLRAFNEKLFF. The DNA of the CDR3 is TGCGCCAGCAGCCAAGCTCCCCTCAGGGCGTTTAATGAAAAACTGTTTTTT.

The chain has TRBV20-1 and TRBJ2-1, with D possibly called TRBD1 or TRBD2 (5 bases each). With 5 bases removed from V and 0 bases from J, the gap between germline ends came to 20 bases. Germline assignment: CDR1 DFQATT and CDR2 SNEGSKA (reference sequence). There are 17 residues in the CDR3. The CDR3: CSAYGTGSTSSYNEQFF. CDR3 DNA sequence: TGCAGTGCTTACGGGACGGGCAGTACGAGCTCCTACAATGAGCAGTTCTTC.

This clonotype was counted between two and nine times. This sequence joins TRBV6-5 and TRBJ1-1; 7 bases fit TRBD1. The CDR3 is 18 amino acids. Trimming removed 2 bases from V and 0 bases from J; junction bases left unmatched: 12. CDR1 and CDR2 from the germline V gene are MNHEY and SVGAGI. CDR3: CASSYGDLRTGMNTEAFF. The CDR3 nucleotides are TGTGCCAGCAGTTACGGAGATCTCAGGACAGGCATGAACACTGAAGCTTTCTTT.

In regard to this clonotype: This sequence may be a read error, since a much larger clone differs from it by one base. J is TRBJ1-2 and V is TRBV12-3 or TRBV12-4; D might be TRBD1 (6 bases). CDR3 length: 13 residues. CDR3 amino acids: CAGSIRTVYGYTF. CDR3 in DNA: TGTGCCGGCAGTATACGGACAGTCTATGGCTACACCTTC.

This chain uses TRBV15 with TRBJ1-5, with D perhaps TRBD1 (5 bases). Between the trimmed V and J ends, which lost 6 bases and 9 bases, there was a span of 15 bases. This CDR3 has 13 amino acids. CDR1 and CDR2 (germline): LNHNV, YYDKDF (reference sequence). This CDR3 reads CATRGDGMGPQHF. CDR3 nucleotides: TGTGCCACCAGAGGGGACGGTATGGGGCCCCAGCATTTT.

In its sample, this clonotype was seen a few times. This chain connects TRBV12-3 or TRBV12-4 to TRBJ2-7; TRBD2 agrees at 9 bases. The CDR3 spans 14 residues. Unmatched junction bases numbered 6, after V lost 6 bases and J lost 3 bases. The CDR3 DNA is TGTGCCAGCAGGAGACTAGCGGACGGCTACGAGCAGTACTTC. Its protein product is CASRRLADGYEQYF.

In its sample, this clonotype was seen a few times. The rearrangement uses TRBV5-1 and TRBJ2-7; D ambiguous. The germline V and J ends were trimmed by 4 bases and 5 bases, with 13 bases remaining between them. The CDR3 is 13 residues long. Germline lookup yields CDR1 SGHRS and CDR2 YFSETQ. The CDR3 loop reads CASSRGDGNEQYF. Written as DNA, the CDR3 is TGCGCCAGCAGCAGAGGCGACGGAAACGAGCAGTACTTC.

Only a few counts were recorded for this clonotype. This chain links TRBV12-3 or TRBV12-4 with TRBJ2-1, with TRBD1 identical over 10 bases. The CDR3 contains 15 residues. The J segment lost 7 bases and the V segment lost 5 bases, leaving 8 bases of the junction unmatched. The DNA for the CDR3 is TGTGCCAGCAGTAACCGGGGACAGGGGCCAAATGAGCAGTTCTTC. This codes for CASSNRGQGPNEQFF.

This clonotype was observed many times. One junction end disagrees with the germline gene, perhaps due to a read error. This chain joins TRBV7-2 and TRBJ2-5; 7 nucleotides line up with TRBD2. Germline CDR1 and CDR2: SGHTA and FQGNSA. The CDR3 has 12 amino acids. CDR3 amino acids: CASSLAGGTQYF. The CDR3 DNA sequence: TGTGCCAGCAGTTTAGCGGGTGGGACCCAGTACTTC.

The rearrangement uses TRBV5-1 and TRBJ2-7; unclear D gene. Trimming removed 3 bases at V and 4 bases at J, with 14 bases between. Germline CDR1 is SGHRS and CDR2 is YFSETQ. The CDR3 extends over 14 amino acids. CDR3 residues: CASSWGGPNYEQYF. The CDR3 DNA follows: TGCGCCAGCAGCTGGGGTGGGCCGAATTACGAGCAGTACTTC.

The V call is TRBV20-1, the J call TRBJ2-3; D possibly corresponds to TRBD1 (5 bases). Trimming took 2 bases from V and 3 from J, leaving 9 bases between them. Germline V gene sequence: CDR1 DFQATT, CDR2 SNEGSKA (reference sequence). This CDR3 contains 13 residues. CDR3 DNA sequence: TGCAGTGCTAGAACGGACAAAACAGATACGCAGTATTTT. It is translated as CSARTDKTDTQYF.